This T cell receptor beta chain was documented in a study of CD8+ T cells in alopecia areata. Once RNA had been extracted, it was reverse transcribed into cDNA to act as the sequencing template. Sequenced by immunoSEQ multiplex PCR; TCRdb stores in-frame clones only, minus some. Of 200,000 or so clones in the sample, more than 45% were seen once. This clone has a handful of counts. Treatment here: oral pan-JAK inhibitor, 5-10 mg twice daily. The germline V and J ends were trimmed by 4 bases and 0 bases, with 6 bases remaining between them. CDR1 and CDR2 from the germline V gene are SGHTA and FQGTGA. The length of the CDR3 is 14 residues.

The receptor was isolated from a human donor with alopecia areata. The starting material was CD4+ T cells sorted from blood, obtained at week 24, from a patient treated with tofacitinib. The chain is built from TRBV7-3 and TRBJ2-2, with D uncertain. CDR3 DNA sequence: TGTGCCAGCAGCTCTTCCTCGAACACCGGGGAGCTGTTTTTT. Its protein product is CASSSSSNTGELFF.